This TCR beta chain was recovered during a study of cytomegalovirus exposure and HLA in healthy donors. Notes on the study in general: A further, later analysis showed that HLA-associated TCR beta chains (compared with equally common others) were more clonally expanded. In vitro checks showed that a few CMV-associated chains really do target CMV antigens. Cytomegalovirus-associated TCR beta chains were listed, numbering some 170. Later findings reportedly placed an Asian-associated ancestry cluster below the approximately 670-donor mean for N-insertions.

Germline V CDR1 and CDR2: SGHTA, FQGNSA. This CDR3 spans 13 amino acids. V was pared by 3 bases and J by 7 bases, with 3 bases of the junction left unmatched. Of note for this clone: Its antigen is as yet unknown.

PCR primers comprised 60 Vbeta and 13 Jbeta primers. The protocol was immunoSEQ multiplex PCR, while the TCRdb copy is restricted to in-frame clones and leaves out a portion. The data contain about 120,000 clones, around 70% of them singletons. The sequence was obtained from a woman aged 35 to 49 in good health and CMV-seropositive. The sample comprised PBMCs. The rearrangement links TRBV7-2 to TRBJ1-5; 7 bases are a match to TRBD1. The CDR3 DNA reads as TGTGCCAGCAGCTTTACAGGGGAGCAGCCCCAGCATTTT. Its translation is CASSFTGEQPQHF.